This TCR beta chain was profiled in a study of cytomegalovirus exposure and HLA in healthy donors (dated by TCRdb to about 2017). Some background on the complete study: An earlier analysis of roughly 500 of the donors reported around 280 Gb of sequence data and 117 million unique TCR beta sequences obtained from about 180 million T cells. Along with the approximately 700-subject first cohort, a separate validation cohort of roughly 110 different subjects was used. Rather than using new phenotypic data, the later analysis identified candidate immune exposures from TCR beta sequences and from how often those sequences occurred across donors. The T cell repertoires of under 700 subjects were profiled by immunosequencing and related to cytomegalovirus serostatus. High-throughput TCR immunosequencing, statistical association of individual TCRs with disease status, and machine learning were combined to predict cytomegalovirus infection status. In a later genetic analysis, genome-wide SNP genotypes for about 55% of the roughly 700 donors were used, and that subset was treated as a discovery cohort. An early release that covered roughly 600 HLA-typed donors contained approximately 300 gigabases of sequencing data and 75 million to 100 million unique TCR sequences. An earlier analysis of around 640 of the donors used high-throughput TCR beta sequencing to judge whether each TCR beta V gene segment behaved as functional or pseudogenic. Alongside the repertoire data, information on donor age, sex, ethnicity and CMV serostatus was compiled. Class I and class II HLA loci were covered by the typing at four-digit resolution. Among the roughly 400 genotyped donors, approximately 77% belonged to the genetic ancestry cluster associated with self-reported Caucasian donors. Because of strong linkage in the cohort, a handful of DR-DQ haplotypes were treated as single units for association and clustering. Among around 400 genotyped donors of the cohort, an average of roughly 230,000 unique TCR beta nucleotide sequences was sequenced per donor, of which 15% to 20% were non-productive. In a later analysis, previously published TCR beta repertoires from several hundred donors were re-analyzed and high-resolution HLA genotyping was added so that TCR occurrence patterns could be studied. The study aimed to test whether signatures of past pathogen exposure could be identified by cataloging public T cell receptors. The number of donors typed differed by locus, with roughly 620-640 for A, B, C, DRB1 and DQB1, approximately 500 for DQA1, 600 to 610 for DPA1, and 472 for DPB1. All discovery cohort repertoires had been generated on a single sequencing platform. Overall study outcomes, separate from this receptor: Because HLA typing was missing for some donors at each locus, association tests included only the typed subset. A cluster of highly shared sequence variants was judged likely to be a technical artifact of the sequencing pipeline. For the cohort, immune exposure information was limited to CMV serostatus. A further reported finding was that TCR beta sequences accurately predicted the HLA-A and HLA-B alleles for most subjects in the first cohort. In a later genetic analysis, fewer N-insertions in productive TCRs were reported among donors in an Asian-associated ancestry cluster than the roughly 710-donor mean. Assigning TCR associations to individual alleles was difficult when HLA alleles, especially DR and DQ, strongly co-occurred. Compared with equally common non-associated chains, HLA-associated TCR beta chains in a later analysis were more clonally expanded and had lower generation probabilities. The classifier was reported to diagnose cytomegalovirus status with high specificity and sensitivity in both the original and validation cohorts. The earlier analysis of some 540 of the donors excluded some 15 rarely observed V segments, including chromosome 9 orphons, because counts were too low. Broadly in line with IMGT annotations, most TCR beta V segments showed up in productive rearrangements about 87% or about 30% of the time in an earlier analysis of approximately 640 of the donors. Most TCR sequences were seen in very few donors, while some public TCRs were found in many individuals. Linkage disequilibrium might explain the correlated functional status among segregating V segments, but an unknown experimental factor could not be excluded. A few of the identified cytomegalovirus-associated TCR beta chains were confirmed in vitro to be specific for cytomegalovirus antigens. In a later analysis, several top co-occurrence clusters were reported to appear linked to parvovirus B19, influenza, CMV and Epstein-Barr virus. In the study, approximately 150 TCR beta chains were listed as associated with cytomegalovirus. In a later analysis, 16,951 TCR beta sequences were associated with specific HLA alleles at a false discovery rate of 0.05. A later genetic analysis associated a missense DCLRE1C variant with V-gene and J-gene trimming of TCR beta chains, and an independent cohort replicated the association. Most CMV-associated TCR beta chains appeared to be HLA-restricted in a later analysis, and the HLA associations seemed to be driven largely by CMV exposure. The authors suggested that the approach could potentially be extended to other disease states and immunological phenotypes. The cohort was sequenced for TCR beta chains only, and without alpha or paired-chain data the features that could be detected were limited. Presence/absence analyses assumed roughly uniform sequencing depth across donors, an assumption that may not hold. In a later analysis, the rate of TCR association differed among HLA loci, with DRB1 alleles having the most associated TCRs and HLA-C alleles having the fewest.

This clone was seen more than once but under ten times. Its antigen remains undetermined. The sample holds no much larger clone one base away, and base qualities are not on file. The cohort was made up of several hundred healthy bone marrow donors. At the time of sampling, every cohort member was nominally healthy, though immune exposures that went unrecorded were likely present. The donor was CMV seronegative and was included in the group of about 350 seronegative cohort members. Each donor provided a peripheral blood sample, and peripheral blood mononuclear cells were used for TCR beta sequencing. The Qiagen DNeasy Blood Extraction Kit was used to extract genomic DNA from the blood cell samples. Library construction relied on the immunoSEQ multiplex PCR assay. A mixture of 60 forward primers for TCR Vbeta segments and 13 reverse primers for TCR Jbeta segments was used in the multiplex PCR. A multiplex PCR assay on genomic DNA amplified the CDR3 region of rearranged TCR beta genes. Amplified TCR beta libraries were sequenced as 87-base-pair reads on the Illumina HiSeq System. The study's processing was this. A later analysis tallied about 77 million unique TCR beta chains across the 666 repertoires, and around 12 million of those chains were shared by two or more donors. To remove PCR and sequencing errors, raw reads were error-corrected and collapsed into unique sequences using a nearest-neighbor algorithm that merged closely related sequences. To assign V, D and J gene segments, CDR3 sequences were aligned to IMGT reference sequences. Each retained sequence needed at least a six-nucleotide match to both a V gene segment and a J gene segment. A rearrangement was called productive if the CDR3 had no stop codons and remained in frame with V and J, and every other rearrangement was called non-productive. CDR3 was defined by IMGT convention, running from the second conserved V-encoded cysteine to the conserved J-encoded phenylalanine. The earlier analysis of some 550 of the donors excluded any sequence lacking an unambiguous match to a single V gene segment. In an earlier analysis of more than 500 of the donors, a V segment was called functional when productive rearrangements were above 56.7%, and segregating when the standard deviation between donors exceeded 5%. A statistical classification framework was developed to diagnose cytomegalovirus status using the catalog of TCR beta chain sequences. A later analysis assigned V and J genes by comparing TCR nucleotide sequences with IMGT/GENE-DB human TR gene sequences. In a later analysis, CDR3 sequences and most-parsimonious VDJ recombination scenarios were assigned using the TCRdist pipeline. In a later analysis, each TCR beta chain was defined by its CDR3 amino acid sequence together with its V-gene family, and reads without a unique V-gene family were excluded. A later analysis removed 600 or so highly shared, low-generation-probability nucleotide sequences to deal with suspected cross-contamination and a sequencing artifact. In a later analysis, a clonal expansion index for each public chain was calculated from normalized within-repertoire ranks of inferred template counts. In a later analysis, generation probabilities were computed with a VDJ recombination model fitted to out-of-frame rearrangements, and the resulting probabilities were checked against IGoR. In a later analysis, TCR-TCR, TCR-HLA and TCR-CMV co-occurrence was scored with hypergeometric tests, and a repertoire-size bias correction was applied to TCR pairs. A later analysis estimated false discovery rates by permuting HLA or CMV assignments 20 times. A later analysis grouped co-occurring TCRs with DBSCAN, adding TCRdist sequence similarity when clustering within HLA-allele-positive subsets. For co-occurrence clustering, repertoires with fewer than 30,000 or more than 120,000 public chains were excluded, along with four or five repertoires with anomalous nucleotide sharing. Imported from immuneACCESS, the table was reduced by TCRdb to in-frame sequences with V and J called. These copies leave out some clones; in studies compared against another copy, an unresolved V gene accounts for under half, and the cause of the remainder is not known. The V and J calls and clone size come from that table; D and trimming were worked out from the DNA. In this sample the table shows 110,000 to 150,000 clones, roughly four fifths of which occur a single time. Around 7% of the sample is taken by the ten largest.

The sample was PBMCs. The receptor was derived from a man aged 25-45 years in good health and CMV-seronegative.

The base sequence is TGTGCCAGCAGCCAAGAACGCGGGACTGAAGCTTTCTTT. Its protein is CASSQERGTEAFF. The chain couples TRBV4-2 to TRBJ1-1, with an unclear D gene assignment. The CDR3, cysteine through phenylalanine, is 13 amino acids long. The read is trimmed to its CDR3 DNA, 39 bases read in frame from base 1. CDR1 and CDR2 (LGHNA, YNFKEQ) derive from the germline V gene. V drops 0 bases and J drops 5 bases, leaving 7 bases in between.